This T cell receptor (beta chain) originates from a study of shared clonotypes between healthy human individuals (dated by TCRdb to 2018 to 2021). For the wider study: The cohort included a few men and a couple of women between 18 and 49 years of age. Blood TCR repertoires of a handful of healthy adults were deeply sequenced to estimate repertoire size and the extent of clonotype sharing between individuals. To increase sequencing depth and limit assay-specific biases, different laboratories used diverse techniques to prepare libraries and sequence TCR repertoires. For each donor, three plates each were used for CD4 naive and CD4 memory, two plates were used for CD8 naive, and one plate was used for CD8 memory. Leukapheresis yielded between about 0.85 and 9.5 billion PBMCs per donor.

CDR1 is given as SQVTM and CDR2 as ANQGSEA, both from the germline V gene. The CDR3 starts with the cysteine, ends with the phenylalanine, and has 15 residues. Of all the DNA, just the CDR3 is kept, 45 bases in frame from base 1. Unmatched junction bases come to 10, with V trimmed by 2 bases and J by 3 bases. The investigation overall reported the following: Compared with non-shared clonotypes, the clonotypes found in all four sorted-subset donors had higher generation probabilities. Naive subsets generally had larger estimated clonotype richness than memory subsets. Pairwise subsampling indicated that sequencing depth was expected to affect the degree of clonotype sharing among donors. Incomplete sequencing was indicated by rarefaction of sorted-subset datasets, despite the large sequencing depth. Because the study included only a small number of donors, the genetic and exposure-history diversity represented was limited. Sampling was restricted to blood, and TCR repertoires in tissue are likely to differ from TCR repertoires in blood. When a handful of donors were compared, the shared fraction of clonotypes was about 5.4% for naive CD4, around 3.5% for naive CD8, 2% to 2.5% for memory CD4, and 0.4% for memory CD8.

Comments on this clone: Its antigen has not been determined. One base away there is no much larger clone; base qualities are not given.

CD8 naive samples were CD45RO-negative cells positively selected for CCR7, giving a CD45RA+CCR7+ population that excluded TemRA cells. The donors were healthy, HIV-negative adults with no recently reported acute infections or vaccinations. Every donor was a Caucasian adult living in Nashville, Tennessee, USA. Blood was obtained by leukapheresis, after which PBMCs were separated by Ficoll-Histopaque density gradient centrifugation and cryopreserved in liquid nitrogen vapor phase. Analytical flow cytometry was used to check the purity and quantity of every magnetically sorted T cell population. Genomic DNA was isolated from each sorted fraction and quantified by UV absorbance on a Nanodrop 2000c. Using the deep immunoSEQ assay, TCR CDR3 regions were amplified from genomic DNA by multiplex PCR. Genomic DNA extracted from each cell subset was distributed evenly over all wells of several immunoSEQ 96-well plates, and each plate served as one replicate. Each replicate PCR for sorted subsets received approximately 200 ng genomic DNA, equal to about 30,000 T cell genomes. Purified libraries were quantified with a Qubit 3.0 fluorometer, sized on a Bioanalyzer 2100, and re-quantified with the KAPA Library Quantification kit. A separate single-read 150-cycle Illumina NextSeq 550 flow cell was used to sequence each immunoSEQ 96-well plate. The paper's data handling went like this. Because the immunoSEQ output included only junctional sequences and no quality scores, the filtering could not be the same as the filtering used for full-length reads. Sequences were annotated with PyIR, a Python wrapper for IgBLAST v1.9, using IMGT germline references to assign V/J genes and CDR3. Reads were filtered out if the reads had weak V/J assignments (E-value above 1e-6), no CDR3, stop codons, out-of-frame junctions, or ambiguous translated residues. V3J clonotypes were defined as sequences sharing the same inferred V gene, J gene, and CDR3 amino acid sequence. To compute the percentage overlap between repertoires, the number of shared unique clonotypes was divided by the size of the smaller repertoire. Three approaches were used to assess repertoire richness: RTK rarefaction, the Chao1 estimator, and Recon v2.1 estimates of unobserved clonotypes. Generation probabilities were computed with OLGA for all TCRbeta clonotypes obtained by the gDNA method from a few donors. The table comes from immuneACCESS by way of TCRdb, which keeps in-frame sequences with V and J called. Part of the clones is missing from these tables; in studies checked, under half for an unresolved V gene and the rest for unknown reasons. D and trimming were read from the DNA, whereas the V and J calls and clone size are those reported in that table. Recorded for this sample are about 800,000 clones; just over 95% of them occurred a single time. Of the sample, about 0.25% is held by the ten largest clones.

The sequence joins TRBV29-1 to TRBJ2-7; 7 bases in between match TRBD1. Sequenced input: naive CD8+ T cells sorted from blood. The sample's cell subset or site label is to be understood as: CD45RA+CCR7+. This sequence originates from a man aged 25 to 40 in good health. The CDR3 is CSVERGRGRDYEQYF. Here is the DNA: TGCAGCGTTGAACGCGGCAGGGGGAGAGACTACGAGCAGTACTTC.